This T cell receptor beta chain comes out of a study of response to subunit inactivated influenza vaccine. Broader study findings: The authors suggested that few new T cells are recruited per seasonal influenza vaccination.

Trimming cost V 5 bases and J 10 bases, with 18 bases left between them. CDR3 length: 13 amino acids. Germline V CDR1 and CDR2: SQVTM, ANQGSEA. A word on this clonotype: Its cognate antigen is unknown.

TCRdb reprocessed the RT-PCR reads with MiXCR, giving one entry per CDR3 protein. The sample includes about 300,000 distinct CDR3 sequences, over 20% of them seen just once. The chain links TRBV29-1 to TRBJ2-1; a possible D gene is TRBD2 (5 bases). Sequenced here: PBMCs from blood, sampled 21 months after vaccination. The clonotype originates from a man aged 50 to 75 who received an inactivated influenza vaccine. The CDR3 sequence: CSVRMWTLDEQFF. CDR3 nucleotide sequence: TGCAGCGTTCGGATGTGGACTCTCGACGAGCAGTTCTTC.